What follows are 23 T cell receptor beta chains derived from one specimen sequenced in a study of blood T cell repertoires in COVID-19. TCRdb's table, derived via immunoSEQ multiplex PCR, lists solely in-frame clones and lacks some. The table has about 250,000 clones, 88% seen once; the top ten hold about 6.7%. Sequencing was carried out using peripheral blood. The source of these receptors is a woman in her 30s with COVID-19, enrolled during active disease.

The rearrangement links TRBV10-3 to TRBJ1-2, with TRBD1 matching over 7 bases. This CDR3 is 15 amino acids long. V dropped 3 bases and J dropped 8; count of bases not matched to a gene: 12. Germline CDR1 ENHRY, CDR2 SYGVKD. CDR3 region: CAISDPGQLVGGYTF. CDR3 bases: TGTGCCATCAGTGACCCGGGACAGCTGGTGGGGGGCTACACCTTC.

V is TRBV5-1 and J is TRBJ2-3; a weak D match, TRBD2 (6 bases). Germline CDR1 reads SGHRS; CDR2 reads YFSETQ. The CDR3 has 16 residues. The ends were cut back, 2 bases at V and 0 bases at J, with 13 bases in the middle. CDR3 bases: TGCGCCAGCAGCTTAGCCGGGGGTATTAGCACAGATACGCAGTATTTT. Translated: CASSLAGGISTDTQYF.

The genes are TRBV30 and TRBJ1-1; weak D call: TRBD1 (5 bases). CDR1 GTSNPN and CDR2 SVGIG come from the germline V gene (reference sequence). V lost 3 bases, J lost 5 bases, and 16 bases lay in between. CDR3 length: 14 amino acids. CDR3 loop: CAWSAGRVETEAFF. The CDR3 DNA sequence: TGTGCCTGGAGCGCCGGCAGGGTGGAAACTGAAGCTTTCTTT.

The chain combines TRBV5-6 with TRBJ2-7; D is unresolved. CDR3 length: 13 amino acids. V lost 2 bases and J 3 bases, leaving 9 bases between the germline ends. Germline CDR1 is SGHDT and CDR2 is YYEEEE. This chain's CDR3 is CASSFKSGYEQYF. The CDR3 DNA follows: TGTGCCAGCAGCTTTAAATCGGGCTACGAGCAGTACTTC. Full variable domain (outside the CDR3, taken from reference TRBV5-6 and TRBJ2-7): DAGVTQSPTHLIKTRGQQVTLRCSPKSGHDTVSWYQQALGQGPQFIFQYYEEEERQRGNFPDRFSGHQFPNYSSELNVNALLLGDSALYLCASSFKSGYEQYFGPGTRLTVT.

The genes are TRBV6-4 and TRBJ2-5; 9 nucleotides align to TRBD1. With 3 bases clipped from V and 7 bases from J, the junction kept 3 bases outside the gene matches. From germline, CDR1 is MRHNA and CDR2 SNTAGT. CDR3 length equals 13 residues. The CDR3 is CASSEDRGGTQYF. The CDR3 DNA reads TGTGCCAGCAGTGAGGACAGGGGAGGGACCCAGTACTTC.

Only one count was recorded for this clone. CDR3 amino acids: CASSLSYQGTEAFF. CDR3 sequence (DNA): TGTGCCAGCAGTTTATCTTATCAGGGCACTGAAGCTTTCTTT. The chain carries TRBV27 and TRBJ1-1, with D tentatively TRBD1 (5 bases). The CDR3 totals 14 residues. The germline V and J ends were trimmed by 0 bases and 4 bases, with 9 bases remaining between them. Germline assignment: CDR1 MNHEY and CDR2 SMNVEV (reference sequence).

V and J are TRBV27 and TRBJ2-2; TRBD2 is a possible D gene (5 bases). The V gene's germline CDR1 is MNHEY and CDR2 SMNVEV (reference sequence). Trimming shortened V by 3 bases and J by 3 bases, and 17 bases separated the two germline ends. The CDR3 spans 17 residues. CDR3 DNA sequence: TGTGCCAGCAGTTTGAGGTCGGGCCTAGCCTACACCGGGGAGCTGTTTTTT. It codes for CASSLRSGLAYTGELFF.

The J gene is TRBJ1-2, the V gene TRBV5-1, with D tentatively TRBD1 (5 bases). The germline gives CDR1 SGHRS, CDR2 YFSETQ. V gave up 0 bases and J gave up 5 bases, with 8 bases separating them. This CDR3 has 13 amino acids. In DNA, the CDR3 is TGCGCCAGCAGCTTGGAGGACACATATGGCTACACCTTC. Protein product: CASSLEDTYGYTF.

The rearrangement links TRBV23-1 to TRBJ2-7, with 7 bases that match TRBD1. TRBV23-1 is given ORF status, its function remaining uncertain. This CDR3 spans 15 amino acids. The V segment lost 3 bases and the J segment 5 bases; nucleotides outside the gene matches: 10. CDR3 protein: CASSQEDRAVHEQYV. The CDR3, as DNA: TGCGCCAGCAGTCAGGAAGACAGGGCAGTACACGAGCAGTACGTC.

The chain couples TRBV4-3 to TRBJ1-4; D call uncertain. V lost 0 bases, J lost 5 bases, and 10 bases lay in between. The CDR3 length is 15 residues. Germline V gives CDR1 LGHNA, CDR2 YSLEER. The CDR3 DNA reads TGCGCCAGCAGCCAAGATCTAGGAGGAAATGAAAAACTGTTTTTT. It codes for CASSQDLGGNEKLFF.

As concerns this clone: A read error may account for a junction end that differs from germline. The gene calls are TRBV7-2 and TRBJ2-3; TRBD2 matches at 8 bases. This CDR3 has 13 residues. Germline-derived CDR1 and CDR2 are SGHTA and FQGNSA. CDR3 DNA: TGTGCCAGCAGCTTAACAACTAGCGGAGAACGAAGTTTT. It is translated as CASSLTTSGERSF.

The V call is TRBV9, the J call TRBJ2-2; the D gene is possibly TRBD2 (5 bases). This CDR3 region has 16 residues. Between the trimmed V and J ends, which lost 0 bases and 1 base, there was a span of 10 bases. CDR1 is SGDLS, CDR2 YYNGEE, per germline. The CDR3 DNA reads as TGTGCCAGCAGCGTAGACGGCGGACTGAACACCGGGGAGCTGTTTTTT. This codes for CASSVDGGLNTGELFF.

Only one count was recorded for this clone. The CDR3 DNA is TGTGCCAGCAGCCAGAGGGTAGCGGGGGCTGAGACCCAGTACTTC. Translation: CASSQRVAGAETQYF. V and J are TRBV3-1 (or the pseudogene TRBV3-2) and TRBJ2-5; 9 nucleotides line up with TRBD2. CDR3 size: 15 residues. CDR1 LGHDT and CDR2 YNNKEL come from the germline V gene (reference sequence). Germline trimming cut 3 bases from V and 5 bases from J; bases unmatched to any gene: 7.

This chain connects TRBV7-8 to TRBJ1-5, with 9 positions matching TRBD1. The germline V gene encodes CDR1 SGHVS and CDR2 FQNEAQ. The V gene end was trimmed by 3 bases and the J gene end by 9 bases; junction bases not matched to a gene: 6. The CDR3 covers 14 residues. CDR3 in DNA: TGTGCCAGCAGCTTGAACAGGGGGCGTGTGCCCCAGCATTTT. It yields the protein CASSLNRGRVPQHF.

This chain connects TRBV2 to TRBJ2-3; D possibly corresponds to TRBD2 (5 bases). CDR3 length: 13 residues. V gave up 7 bases and J gave up 4 bases, with 12 bases separating them. CDR1 and CDR2 (germline): SNHLY, FYNNEI. The CDR3 loop is CASNRGLPDTQYF. In DNA form, the CDR3 reads TGTGCCAGCAATCGAGGGCTTCCAGATACGCAGTATTTT.

The CDR3 DNA follows: TGTGCCAGCAGTTTTTTAGAAGGCTACACCTTC. It codes for CASSFLEGYTF. The chain links TRBV12-3 or TRBV12-4 to TRBJ1-2; no clear D. The CDR3 sequence is 11 residues long. Trimming took 3 bases from V and 8 from J, leaving 7 bases between them.

The rearrangement joins TRBV19 to TRBJ1-1; D not resolved. Germline V gene lookup returns CDR1 LNHDA and CDR2 SQIVND (reference sequence). The CDR3 consists of 11 residues. V was cut by 7 bases and J by 8 bases, with 11 bases left in between. The chain's CDR3 is CASKLGGEAFF. The CDR3 DNA reads TGTGCCAGTAAGTTGGGCGGGGAAGCTTTCTTT.

The genes are TRBV19 and TRBJ1-1; possible D gene TRBD1, 5 bases. The CDR3 has 16 amino acids. Germline loops: CDR1 LNHDA, CDR2 SQIVND (reference sequence). The germline V and J ends were trimmed by 6 bases and 1 base, with 18 bases remaining between them. The CDR3 protein is CASSPLAGGKNTEAFF. In nucleotides, the CDR3 is TGTGCCAGTAGCCCATTGGCGGGGGGGAAGAACACTGAAGCTTTCTTT.

This sequence joins TRBV6-2 or TRBV6-3 and TRBJ1-5; D remains ambiguous. From germline, CDR1 is MNHEY and CDR2 SVGEGT. Trimming took 2 bases from V and 7 from J, leaving 6 bases between them. This CDR3 has 12 amino acids. This chain's CDR3 is CASSYGVQPQHF. CDR3 DNA: TGTGCCAGCAGTTACGGAGTGCAGCCCCAGCATTTT.

V is TRBV27 and J is TRBJ2-3; tentatively, D is TRBD1 (6 bases). Trimming shortened V by 4 bases and J by 2 bases, and 13 bases separated the two germline ends. Germline V lookup: CDR1 MNHEY, CDR2 SMNVEV (reference sequence). The CDR3 extends over 15 amino acids. CDR3 in DNA: TGTGCCAGCAGTTCGCCCCGGACAGTCACAGATACGCAGTATTTT. This codes for CASSSPRTVTDTQYF.

The J gene is TRBJ2-4, the V gene TRBV4-1, with 11 bases identical to TRBD1. Germline V gives CDR1 MGHRA, CDR2 YSYEKL. The trim removed 3 bases at V and 2 bases at J, leaving 6 bases unmatched. The CDR3 is 17 residues long. As DNA, the CDR3 is TGCGCCAGCAGCCAGGAAGGACAGGGGGCGTCCAAAAACATTCAGTACTTC. Translation gives CASSQEGQGASKNIQYF.

This sequence joins TRBV27 and TRBJ2-7; possibly TRBD2 for D (7 bases). Germline CDR1 is MNHEY and CDR2 is SMNVEV (reference sequence). This CDR3 region has 13 residues. Trimming took off 2 bases at V and 6 bases at J, with 11 bases between the two ends. The CDR3 DNA follows: TGTGCCAGCAGTTTAGGGGGGGGCGGCGAGCAGTACGTC. This codes for CASSLGGGGEQYV.

The chain has TRBV3-1 (or the pseudogene TRBV3-2) and TRBJ2-7; 13 positions match TRBD2. Germline V gene sequence: CDR1 LGHDT, CDR2 YNNKEL (reference sequence). The CDR3 length is 16 residues. Germline trimming cut 1 base from V and 2 bases from J; bases unmatched to any gene: 2. CDR3 loop: CASSQAGTSGTYEQYF. The CDR3 nucleotides read TGTGCCAGCAGCCAAGCCGGGACTAGCGGGACCTACGAGCAGTACTTC.